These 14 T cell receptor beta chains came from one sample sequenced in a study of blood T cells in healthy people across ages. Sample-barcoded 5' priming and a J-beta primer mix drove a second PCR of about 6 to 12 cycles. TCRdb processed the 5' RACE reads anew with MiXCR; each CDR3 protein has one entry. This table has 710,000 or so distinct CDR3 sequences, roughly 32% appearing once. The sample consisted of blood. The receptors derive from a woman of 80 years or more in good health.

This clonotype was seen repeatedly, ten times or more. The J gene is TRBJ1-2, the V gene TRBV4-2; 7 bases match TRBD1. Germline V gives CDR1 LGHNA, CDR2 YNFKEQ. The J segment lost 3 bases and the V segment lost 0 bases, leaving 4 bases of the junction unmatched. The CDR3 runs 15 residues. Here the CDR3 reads CASSQDLTGDYGYTF. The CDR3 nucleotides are TGTGCCAGCAGCCAAGATCTCACAGGGGACTATGGCTACACCTTC.

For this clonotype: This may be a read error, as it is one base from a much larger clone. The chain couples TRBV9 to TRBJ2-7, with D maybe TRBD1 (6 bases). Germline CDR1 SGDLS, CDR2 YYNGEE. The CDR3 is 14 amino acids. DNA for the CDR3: TGTGCCAGCAGCCCACGGACAGACTCCTACGGGCAGTACTTC. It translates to CASSPRTDSYGQYF.

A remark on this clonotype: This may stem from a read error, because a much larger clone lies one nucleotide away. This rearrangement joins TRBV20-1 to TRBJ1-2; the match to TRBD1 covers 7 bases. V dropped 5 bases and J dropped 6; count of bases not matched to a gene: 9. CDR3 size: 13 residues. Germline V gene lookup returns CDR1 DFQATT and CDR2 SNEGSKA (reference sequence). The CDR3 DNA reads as TGCAGTGCTTTCTCCAGGGGGTGGGATGGCTACACCTTC. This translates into CSAFSRGWDGYTF.

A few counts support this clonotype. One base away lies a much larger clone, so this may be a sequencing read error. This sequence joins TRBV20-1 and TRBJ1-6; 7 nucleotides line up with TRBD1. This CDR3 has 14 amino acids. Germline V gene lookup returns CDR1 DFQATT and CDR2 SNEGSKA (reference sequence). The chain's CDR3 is CSASQGVWNSPPHF. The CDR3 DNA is TGCAGTGCTAGTCAGGGGGTATGGAATTCACCCCCCCACTTT.

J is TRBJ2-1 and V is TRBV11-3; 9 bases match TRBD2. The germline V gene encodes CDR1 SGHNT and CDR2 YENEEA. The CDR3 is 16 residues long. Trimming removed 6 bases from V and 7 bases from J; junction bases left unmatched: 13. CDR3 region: CASSSRVAGAGNEQFF. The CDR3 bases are TGTGCCAGCAGTTCGCGGGTAGCGGGGGCGGGGAATGAGCAGTTCTTC.

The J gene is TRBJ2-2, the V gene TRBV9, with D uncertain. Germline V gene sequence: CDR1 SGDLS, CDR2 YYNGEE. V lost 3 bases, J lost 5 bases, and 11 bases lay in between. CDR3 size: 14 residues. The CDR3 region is CASSAGIVTGELFF. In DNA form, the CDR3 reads TGTGCCAGCAGCGCAGGTATCGTAACCGGGGAGCTGTTTTTT.

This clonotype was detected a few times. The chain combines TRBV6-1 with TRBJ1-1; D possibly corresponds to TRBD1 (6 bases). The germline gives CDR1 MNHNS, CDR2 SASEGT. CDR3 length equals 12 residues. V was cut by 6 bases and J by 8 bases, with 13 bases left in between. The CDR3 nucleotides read TGTGCCAGCAGCCACCCGGGGGGCGAAGCTTTCTTT. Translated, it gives CASSHPGGEAFF.

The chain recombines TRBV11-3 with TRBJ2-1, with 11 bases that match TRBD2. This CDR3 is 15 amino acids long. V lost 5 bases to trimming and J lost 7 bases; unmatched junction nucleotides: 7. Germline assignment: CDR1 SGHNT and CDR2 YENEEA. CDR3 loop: CASSGRLAGPNEQFF. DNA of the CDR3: TGTGCCAGCAGCGGCCGACTAGCGGGGCCGAATGAGCAGTTCTTC.

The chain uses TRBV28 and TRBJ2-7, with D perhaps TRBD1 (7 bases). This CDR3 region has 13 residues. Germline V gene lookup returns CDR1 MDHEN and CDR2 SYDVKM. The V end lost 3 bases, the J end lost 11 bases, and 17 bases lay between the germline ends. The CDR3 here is CASSFLRRGQKYF. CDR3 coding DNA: TGTGCCAGCAGTTTTCTAAGGAGGGGACAGAAGTACTTC.

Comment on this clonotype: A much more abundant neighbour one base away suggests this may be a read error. CDR3 sequence reads: CASSSLDRRGYTF. The CDR3 DNA follows: TGTGCCAGCAGTTCCCTGGACCGCCGTGGCTACACCTTC. The gene calls are TRBV27 and TRBJ1-2; D is unresolved. Germline CDR1 MNHEY, CDR2 SMNVEV (reference sequence). The V end lost 4 bases, the J end lost 7 bases, and 13 bases lay between the germline ends. This CDR3 comprises 13 residues.

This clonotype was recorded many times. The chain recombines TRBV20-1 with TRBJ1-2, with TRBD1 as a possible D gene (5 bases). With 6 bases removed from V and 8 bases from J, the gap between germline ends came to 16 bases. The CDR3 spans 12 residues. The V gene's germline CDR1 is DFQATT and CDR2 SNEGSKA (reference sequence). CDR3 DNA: TGCAGTGCCCTAGGGGCGGGCCGGGGCTACACCTTC. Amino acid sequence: CSALGAGRGYTF.

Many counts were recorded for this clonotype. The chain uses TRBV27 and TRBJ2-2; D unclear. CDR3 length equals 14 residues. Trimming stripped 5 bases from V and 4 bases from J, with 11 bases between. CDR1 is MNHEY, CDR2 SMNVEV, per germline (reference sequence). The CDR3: CASSPSSVTGELFF. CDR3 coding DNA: TGTGCCAGCAGTCCCTCCTCGGTCACCGGGGAGCTGTTTTTT.

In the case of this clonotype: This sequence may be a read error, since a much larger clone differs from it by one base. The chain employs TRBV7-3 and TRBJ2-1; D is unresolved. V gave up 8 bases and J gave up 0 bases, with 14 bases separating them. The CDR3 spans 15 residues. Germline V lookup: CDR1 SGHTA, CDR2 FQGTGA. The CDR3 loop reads CASGPQLSSYNEQFF. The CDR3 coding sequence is TGTGCCAGCGGCCCCCAGCTGTCCTCCTACAATGAGCAGTTCTTC.

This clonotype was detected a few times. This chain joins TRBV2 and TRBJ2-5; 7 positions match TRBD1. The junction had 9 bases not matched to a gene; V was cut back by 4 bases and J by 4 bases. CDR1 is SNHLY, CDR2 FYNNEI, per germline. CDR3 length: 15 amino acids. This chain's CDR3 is CASSGDSGRRETQYF. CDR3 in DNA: TGTGCCAGCAGTGGGGACAGTGGGCGGCGAGAGACCCAGTACTTC.